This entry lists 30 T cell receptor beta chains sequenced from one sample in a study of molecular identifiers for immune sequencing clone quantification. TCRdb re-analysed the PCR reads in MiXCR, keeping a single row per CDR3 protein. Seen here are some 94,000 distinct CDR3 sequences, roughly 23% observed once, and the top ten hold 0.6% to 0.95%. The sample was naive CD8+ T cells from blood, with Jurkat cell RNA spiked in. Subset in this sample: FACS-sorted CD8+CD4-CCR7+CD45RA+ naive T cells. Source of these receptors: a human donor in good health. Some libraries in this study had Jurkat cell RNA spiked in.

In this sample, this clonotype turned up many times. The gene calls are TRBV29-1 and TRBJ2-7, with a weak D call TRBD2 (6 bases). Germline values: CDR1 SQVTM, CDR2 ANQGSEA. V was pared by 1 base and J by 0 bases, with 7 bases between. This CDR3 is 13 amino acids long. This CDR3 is CSVEGGDSYEQYF. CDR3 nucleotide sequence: TGCAGCGTTGAAGGCGGGGACTCCTACGAGCAGTACTTC.

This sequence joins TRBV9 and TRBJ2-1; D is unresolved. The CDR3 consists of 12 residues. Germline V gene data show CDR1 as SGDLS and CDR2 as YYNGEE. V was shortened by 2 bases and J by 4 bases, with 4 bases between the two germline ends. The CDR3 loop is CASSVRYNEQFF. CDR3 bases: TGTGCCAGCAGCGTCCGTTACAATGAGCAGTTCTTC.

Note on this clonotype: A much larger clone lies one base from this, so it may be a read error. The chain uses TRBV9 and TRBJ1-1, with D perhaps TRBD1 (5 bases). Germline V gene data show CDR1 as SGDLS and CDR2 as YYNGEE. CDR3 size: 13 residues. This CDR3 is CARSWGTGTEAFF. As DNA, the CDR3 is TGTGCCCGCAGTTGGGGCACGGGCACTGAAGCTTTCTTT.

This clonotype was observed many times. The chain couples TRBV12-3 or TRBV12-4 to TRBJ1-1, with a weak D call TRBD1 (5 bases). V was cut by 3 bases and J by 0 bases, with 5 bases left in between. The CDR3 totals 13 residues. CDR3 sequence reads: CASSFRVNTEAFF. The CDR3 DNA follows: TGTGCCAGCAGTTTCAGGGTGAACACTGAAGCTTTCTTT.

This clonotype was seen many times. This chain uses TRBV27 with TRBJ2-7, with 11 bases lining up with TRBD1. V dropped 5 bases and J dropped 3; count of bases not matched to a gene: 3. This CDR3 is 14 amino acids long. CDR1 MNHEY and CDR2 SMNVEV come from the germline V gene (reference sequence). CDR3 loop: CASSLGQGGYEQYF. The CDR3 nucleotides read TGTGCCAGCAGTCTGGGACAGGGGGGCTACGAGCAGTACTTC.

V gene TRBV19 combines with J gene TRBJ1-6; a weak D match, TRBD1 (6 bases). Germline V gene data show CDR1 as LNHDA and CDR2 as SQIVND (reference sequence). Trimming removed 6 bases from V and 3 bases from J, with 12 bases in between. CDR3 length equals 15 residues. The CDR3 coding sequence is TGTGCCAGTAGCAGGACAGCTTACTATAATTCACCCCTCCACTTT. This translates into CASSRTAYYNSPLHF.

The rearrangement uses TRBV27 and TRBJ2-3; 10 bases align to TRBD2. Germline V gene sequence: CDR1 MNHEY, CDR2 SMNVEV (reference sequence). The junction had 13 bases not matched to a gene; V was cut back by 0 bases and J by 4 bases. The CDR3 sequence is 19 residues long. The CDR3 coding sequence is TGTGCCAGCAGTTTATCCGCGGTAGCGGGGGGTATACCGCCAGATACGCAGTATTTT. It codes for CASSLSAVAGGIPPDTQYF.

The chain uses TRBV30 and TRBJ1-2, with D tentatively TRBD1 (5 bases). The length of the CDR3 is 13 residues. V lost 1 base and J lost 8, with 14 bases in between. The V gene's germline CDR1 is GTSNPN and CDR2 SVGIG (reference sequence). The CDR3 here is CAWSEGTVSGYTF. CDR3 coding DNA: TGTGCCTGGAGTGAAGGGACGGTTTCCGGCTACACCTTC.

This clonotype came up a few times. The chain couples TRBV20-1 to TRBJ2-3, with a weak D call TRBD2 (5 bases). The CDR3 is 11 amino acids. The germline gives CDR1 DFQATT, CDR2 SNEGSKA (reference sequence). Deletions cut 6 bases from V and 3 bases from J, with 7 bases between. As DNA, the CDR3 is TGCAGTGCGAGGAGGACAGATACGCAGTATTTT. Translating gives CSARRTDTQYF.

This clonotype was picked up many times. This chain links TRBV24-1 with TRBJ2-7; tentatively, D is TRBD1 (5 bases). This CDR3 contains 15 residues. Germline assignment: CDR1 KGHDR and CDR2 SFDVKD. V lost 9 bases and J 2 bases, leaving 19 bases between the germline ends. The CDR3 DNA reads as TGTGCCACCCGCTTTGACAGATTGGGGACCTACGAGCAGTACTTC. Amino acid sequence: CATRFDRLGTYEQYF.

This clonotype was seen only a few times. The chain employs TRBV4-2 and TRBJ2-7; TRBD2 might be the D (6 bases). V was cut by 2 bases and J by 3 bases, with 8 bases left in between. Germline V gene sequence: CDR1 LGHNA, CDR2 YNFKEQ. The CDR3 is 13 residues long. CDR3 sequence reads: CASSQLANYEQYF. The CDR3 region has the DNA TGTGCCAGCAGCCAACTAGCGAACTACGAGCAGTACTTC.

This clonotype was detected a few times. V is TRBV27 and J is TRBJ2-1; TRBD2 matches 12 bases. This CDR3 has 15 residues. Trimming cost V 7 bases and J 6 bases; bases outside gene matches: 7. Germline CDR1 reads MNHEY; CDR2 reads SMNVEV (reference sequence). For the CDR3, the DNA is TGTGCCAGCAATCTAGCGGGGGGGCCCTTCAATGAGCAGTTCTTC. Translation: CASNLAGGPFNEQFF.

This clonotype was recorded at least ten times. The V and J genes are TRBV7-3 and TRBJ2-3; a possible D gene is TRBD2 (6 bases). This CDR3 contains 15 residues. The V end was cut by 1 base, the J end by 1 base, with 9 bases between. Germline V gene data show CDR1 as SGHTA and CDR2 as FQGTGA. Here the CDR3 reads CASSLIPGGTDTQYF. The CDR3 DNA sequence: TGTGCCAGCAGCTTAATCCCGGGGGGCACAGATACGCAGTATTTT. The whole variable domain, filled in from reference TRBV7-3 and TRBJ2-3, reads GAGVSQTPSNKVTEKGKYVELRCDPISGHTALYWYRQSLGQGPEFLIYFQGTGAADDSGLPNDRFFAVRPEGSVSTLKIQRTERGDSAVYLCASSLIPGGTDTQYFGPGTRLTVL.

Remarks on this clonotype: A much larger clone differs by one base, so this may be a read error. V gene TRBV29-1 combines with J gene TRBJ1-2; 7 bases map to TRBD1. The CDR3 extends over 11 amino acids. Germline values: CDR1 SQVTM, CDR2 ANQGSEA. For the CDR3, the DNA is TGCAGCGTTGCCCGGACAGGAGGCTTCACCTTC. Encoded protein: CSVARTGGFTF.

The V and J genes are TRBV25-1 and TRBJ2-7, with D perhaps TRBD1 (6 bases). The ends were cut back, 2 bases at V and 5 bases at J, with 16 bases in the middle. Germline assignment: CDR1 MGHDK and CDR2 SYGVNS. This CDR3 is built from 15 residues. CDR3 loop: CASSEPTDSNDEQYF. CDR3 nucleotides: TGTGCCAGCAGTGAACCCACGGACAGTAACGACGAGCAGTACTTC.

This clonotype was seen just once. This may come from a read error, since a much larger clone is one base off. CDR3 loop: CASSTLADLQEPQYF. DNA for the CDR3: TGTGCCAGCAGCACCCTAGCGGACCTCCAAGAGCCCCAGTACTTC. The chain joins TRBV7-2 to TRBJ2-5; 7 nucleotides align to TRBD2. The CDR3 runs 15 residues. Germline V lookup: CDR1 SGHTA, CDR2 FQGNSA.

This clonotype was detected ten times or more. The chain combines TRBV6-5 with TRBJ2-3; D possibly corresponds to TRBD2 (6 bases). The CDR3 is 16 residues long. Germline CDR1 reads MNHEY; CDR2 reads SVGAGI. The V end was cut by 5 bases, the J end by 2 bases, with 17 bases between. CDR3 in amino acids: CASSHLSSGITDTQYF. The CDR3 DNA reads TGTGCCAGCAGTCATTTGAGTAGCGGAATCACAGATACGCAGTATTTT.

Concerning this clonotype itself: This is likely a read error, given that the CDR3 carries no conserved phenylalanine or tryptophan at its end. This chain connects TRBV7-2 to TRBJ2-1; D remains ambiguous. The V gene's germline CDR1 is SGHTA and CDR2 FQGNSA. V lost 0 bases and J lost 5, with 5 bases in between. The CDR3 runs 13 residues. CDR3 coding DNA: TGTGCCAGCAGCTTAGCTCCGCACAATGAGCAGTTCTCC. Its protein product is CASSLAPHNEQFS.

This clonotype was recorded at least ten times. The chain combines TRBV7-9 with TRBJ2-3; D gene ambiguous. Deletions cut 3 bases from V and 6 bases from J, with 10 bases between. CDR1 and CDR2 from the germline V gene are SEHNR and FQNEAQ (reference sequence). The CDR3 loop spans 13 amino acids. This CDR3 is CASSFPPSDTQYF. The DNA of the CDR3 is TGTGCCAGCAGCTTCCCACCGTCGGATACGCAGTATTTT.

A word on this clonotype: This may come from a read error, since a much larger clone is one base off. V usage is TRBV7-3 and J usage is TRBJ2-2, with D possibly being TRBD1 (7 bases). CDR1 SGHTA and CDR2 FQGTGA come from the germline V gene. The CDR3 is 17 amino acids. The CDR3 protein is CASSPEGGGRPTGELVF. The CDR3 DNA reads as TGTGCCAGCAGCCCAGAAGGAGGGGGCCGGCCCACCGGGGAGCTGGTTTTT.

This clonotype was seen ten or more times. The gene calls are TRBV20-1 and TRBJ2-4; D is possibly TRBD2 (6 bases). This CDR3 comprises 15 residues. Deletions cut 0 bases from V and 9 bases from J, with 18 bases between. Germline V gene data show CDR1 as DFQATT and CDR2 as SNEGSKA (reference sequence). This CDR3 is CSARDNREVLGIQYF. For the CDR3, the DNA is TGCAGTGCTAGAGATAATAGGGAGGTTTTGGGCATTCAGTACTTC.

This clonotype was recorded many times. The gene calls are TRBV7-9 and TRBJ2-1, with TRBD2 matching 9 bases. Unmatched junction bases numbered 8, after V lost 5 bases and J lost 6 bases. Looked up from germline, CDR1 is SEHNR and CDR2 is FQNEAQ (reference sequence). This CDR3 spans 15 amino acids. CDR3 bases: TGTGCCAGCAGCGAATCCGGGACTAGCAGCAATGAGCAGTTCTTC. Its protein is CASSESGTSSNEQFF.

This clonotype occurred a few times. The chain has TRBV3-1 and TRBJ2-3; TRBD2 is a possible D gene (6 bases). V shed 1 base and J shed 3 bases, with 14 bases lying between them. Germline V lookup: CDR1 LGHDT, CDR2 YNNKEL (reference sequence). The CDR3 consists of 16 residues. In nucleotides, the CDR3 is TGTGCCAGCAGCCAAGTCGCGGGGCATCCAACAGATACGCAGTATTTT. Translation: CASSQVAGHPTDTQYF.

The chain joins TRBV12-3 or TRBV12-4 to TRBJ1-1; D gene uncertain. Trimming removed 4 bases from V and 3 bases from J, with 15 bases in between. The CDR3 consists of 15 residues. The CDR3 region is CASSSPRTGDTEAFF. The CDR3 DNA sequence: TGTGCCAGCAGTTCCCCCCGGACGGGTGACACTGAAGCTTTCTTT.

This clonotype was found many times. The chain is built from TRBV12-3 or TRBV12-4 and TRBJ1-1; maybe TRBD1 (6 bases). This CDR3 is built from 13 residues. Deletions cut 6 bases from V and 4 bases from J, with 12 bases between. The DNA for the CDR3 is TGTGCCAGCAGCCGTGGGGGGGCCACTGAAGCTTTCTTT. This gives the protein CASSRGGATEAFF.

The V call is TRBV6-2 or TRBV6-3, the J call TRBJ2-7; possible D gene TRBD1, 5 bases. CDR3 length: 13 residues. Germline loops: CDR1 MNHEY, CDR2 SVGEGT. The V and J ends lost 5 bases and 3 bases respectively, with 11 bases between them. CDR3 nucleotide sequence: TGTGCCAGCAGTCCCTCAGGGTACTACGAGCAGTACTTC. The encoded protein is CASSPSGYYEQYF.

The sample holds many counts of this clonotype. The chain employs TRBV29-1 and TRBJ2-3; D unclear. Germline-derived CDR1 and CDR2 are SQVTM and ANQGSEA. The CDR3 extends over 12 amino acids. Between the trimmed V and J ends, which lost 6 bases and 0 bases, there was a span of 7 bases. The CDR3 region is CSVYSSTDTQYF. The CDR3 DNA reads TGCAGCGTATACTCTAGCACAGATACGCAGTATTTT.

CDR3 nucleotide sequence: TGTGCCAGCAGTGTGGGGGACAATCAGCCCCAGCATTTT. Translated: CASSVGDNQPQHF. The genes are TRBV12-3 or TRBV12-4 and TRBJ1-5, with a possible D match to TRBD1 (5 bases). This CDR3 has 13 amino acids. Trimming removed 5 bases at V and 3 bases at J, with 8 bases between.

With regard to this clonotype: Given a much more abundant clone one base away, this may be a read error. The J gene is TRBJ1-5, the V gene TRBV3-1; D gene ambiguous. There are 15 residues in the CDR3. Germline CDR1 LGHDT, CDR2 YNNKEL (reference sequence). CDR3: CAGSQEGQQGQPQHF. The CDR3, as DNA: TGTGCCGGCAGCCAAGAAGGCCAGCAAGGTCAGCCCCAGCATTTT.

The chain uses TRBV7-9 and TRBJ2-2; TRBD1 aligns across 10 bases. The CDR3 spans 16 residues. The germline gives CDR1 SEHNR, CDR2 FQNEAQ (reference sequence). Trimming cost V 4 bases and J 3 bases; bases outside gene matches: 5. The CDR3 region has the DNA TGTGCCAGCAGCTCCAGAGACAGGGGGCACACCGGGGAGCTGTTTTTT. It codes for CASSSRDRGHTGELFF.